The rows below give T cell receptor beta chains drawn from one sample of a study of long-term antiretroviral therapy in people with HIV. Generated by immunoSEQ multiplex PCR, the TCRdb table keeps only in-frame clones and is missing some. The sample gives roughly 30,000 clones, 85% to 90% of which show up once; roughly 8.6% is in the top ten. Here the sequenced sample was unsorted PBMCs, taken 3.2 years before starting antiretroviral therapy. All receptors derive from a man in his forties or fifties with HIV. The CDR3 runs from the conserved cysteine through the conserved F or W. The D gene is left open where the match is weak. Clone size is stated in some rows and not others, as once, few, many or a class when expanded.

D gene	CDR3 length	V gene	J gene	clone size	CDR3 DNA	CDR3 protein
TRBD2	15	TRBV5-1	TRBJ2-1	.	TGCGCCAGCCTACGGACTAGCGGCTCCTACAATGAGCAGTTCTTC	CASLRTSGSYNEQFF
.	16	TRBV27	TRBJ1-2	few	TGTGCCAGCAGTTTTCTCGGTAGGGGAGACCCCTATGGCTACACCTTC	CASSFLGRGDPYGYTF
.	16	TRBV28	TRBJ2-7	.	TGTGCCAGCAGCAATCCGGGGGAGATGGTTTCCTACGAGCAGTACTTC	CASSNPGEMVSYEQYF
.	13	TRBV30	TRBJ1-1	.	TGTGCCTGGAGTCACTCGAGGAACACTGAAGCTTTCTTT	CAWSHSRNTEAFF
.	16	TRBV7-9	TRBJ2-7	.	TGTGCCAGCAGCTGGGGCGAGACCCTGGGGACCTACGAGCAGTACTTC	CASSWGETLGTYEQYF
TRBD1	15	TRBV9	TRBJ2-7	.	TGTGCCAGCAGCTTAGGGGGGACAGGGTACAACGAGCAGTACTTC	CASSLGGTGYNEQYF
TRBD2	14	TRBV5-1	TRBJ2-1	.	TGCGCCAGCAGCGGGACTAGCGGGAGCAATGAGCAGTTCTTC	CASSGTSGSNEQFF
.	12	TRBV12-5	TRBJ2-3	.	TGTGCTAGTGGTCACAATCGAGAGACGCAGTATTTT	CASGHNRETQYF
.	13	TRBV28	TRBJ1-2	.	TGTGCCAGCAGCTCCGGCCCGCTCCTTGGCTACACCTTC	CASSSGPLLGYTF
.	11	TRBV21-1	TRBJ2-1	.	TGTGCCAGCAGCAAAGGAAATGAGCAGTTCTTC	CASSKGNEQFF
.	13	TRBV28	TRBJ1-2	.	TGTGCCAGCAGTTTCCGGGCAGGGAGGGGCTACACCTTC	CASSFRAGRGYTF